These 21 T cell receptor beta chains were sequenced from one sample in a study of T cell repertoires in cytomegalovirus infection. TCRdb reprocessed the reads via MiXCR and lists one record per CDR3 protein. The sample lists approximately 340,000 distinct CDR3 sequences, about 27% occurring once. These receptors are not linked to any known antigen. The material sequenced was cultured PBMCs, taken from culture after CMV antigen stimulation. These receptors originate from a human donor in good health (CMV status not recorded). Some clones in this sample may be carry-over from other donors' samples.

This clonotype was found a few times. The chain's CDR3 is CASSLKLGNEKLFF. CDR3 coding DNA: TGTGCCAGCAGCCTAAAACTGGGCAATGAAAAACTGTTTTTT. V usage is TRBV5-6 and J usage is TRBJ1-4; no firm D call. CDR1 is SGHDT and CDR2 is YYEEEE in the germline V gene. Between the trimmed V and J ends, which lost 4 bases and 5 bases, there was a span of 12 bases. CDR3 length equals 14 residues.

In its sample, this clonotype was seen a few times. The J gene is TRBJ1-2, the V gene TRBV5-1; weak D call: TRBD1 (6 bases). V was clipped by 4 bases and J by 4 bases, with 20 bases between them. The germline V gene encodes CDR1 SGHRS and CDR2 YFSETQ. The CDR3 is 16 amino acids. CDR3 sequence: CASSPGLRGGGYGYTF. The CDR3 nucleotides read TGCGCCAGCAGCCCCGGCCTCAGGGGAGGAGGCTATGGCTACACCTTC.

The sample holds many counts of this clonotype. CDR3 residues: CASSAGLAGGEQFF. The CDR3 DNA reads as TGTGCCAGCAGCGCGGGACTAGCGGGGGGCGAGCAGTTCTTC. The V and J genes are TRBV7-2 and TRBJ2-1; TRBD2 aligns across 15 bases. The CDR3 has 14 amino acids. Losses at the gene ends were 5 bases for V and 10 bases for J; bases not matched to a gene: 3. Germline lookup yields CDR1 SGHTA and CDR2 FQGNSA.

V is TRBV5-1 and J is TRBJ1-3; D is perhaps TRBD1 (5 bases). This CDR3 comprises 14 residues. V was cut by 4 bases and J by 0 bases, with 8 bases left in between. In germline, CDR1 is SGHRS, CDR2 YFSETQ. The CDR3 nucleotides are TGCGCCAGCAGCGACAGATCCTCTGGAAACACCATATATTTT. Translating gives CASSDRSSGNTIYF.

In its sample, this clonotype was seen many times. J is TRBJ2-5 and V is TRBV7-2; D uncertain. This CDR3 spans 16 amino acids. Germline V gives CDR1 SGHTA, CDR2 FQGNSA. Trimming removed 5 bases from V and 5 bases from J, with 21 bases in between. The CDR3 reads CASSPLDPRVGETQYF. DNA of the CDR3: TGTGCCAGCAGCCCGCTAGACCCCAGAGTGGGGGAGACCCAGTACTTC.

This clonotype was detected many times. J is TRBJ2-5 and V is TRBV7-2; D perhaps matches TRBD2 (6 bases). The V gene lost 2 bases and the J gene lost 4 bases, with 20 bases spanning the gap. The CDR3 has 17 residues. Germline V gene data show CDR1 as SGHTA and CDR2 as FQGNSA. DNA of the CDR3: TGTGCCAGCAGCTTATTGGATGGGGGGACGGCTCTAGAGACCCAGTACTTC. Its protein product is CASSLLDGGTALETQYF.

The chain links TRBV5-4 to TRBJ1-2; D is possibly TRBD1 (5 bases). V lost 0 bases to trimming and J lost 7 bases, with 13 bases between them. Per germline, CDR1 SGHNT and CDR2 YYREEE (reference sequence). There are 14 residues in the CDR3. CDR3 protein: CASSLATGARGYTF. For the CDR3, the DNA is TGTGCCAGCAGCTTGGCTACCGGGGCCCGTGGCTACACCTTC.

This clonotype was seen a handful of times. DNA for the CDR3: TGTGCCACCAGCCTAGACAGAGGCTCTGGAAACACCATATATTTT. Amino acids: CATSLDRGSGNTIYF. This rearrangement joins TRBV15 to TRBJ1-3; tentative D call: TRBD1 (5 bases). This CDR3 comprises 15 residues. Germline lookup yields CDR1 LNHNV and CDR2 YYDKDF (reference sequence). V lost 5 bases to trimming and J lost 0 bases, with 11 bases between them.

This clonotype was detected a few times. This rearrangement joins TRBV11-2 to TRBJ2-1, with D uncertain. CDR1 is SGHAT and CDR2 is FQNNGV in the germline V gene. The CDR3 is 14 residues long. Between the trimmed V and J ends, which lost 4 bases and 12 bases, there was a span of 19 bases. CDR3 region: CASSSLSGLLGQFF. In DNA, the CDR3 is TGTGCCAGCAGCTCTCTAAGTGGGCTCCTTGGGCAGTTCTTC. The full variable domain, in which reference TRBV11-2 and TRBJ2-1 provide the parts outside the CDR3, is EAGVAQSPRYKIIEKRQSVAFWCNPISGHATLYWYQQILGQGPKLLIQFQNNGVVDDSQLPKDRFSAERLKGVDSTLKIQPAKLEDSAVYLCASSSLSGLLGQFFGPGTRLTVL.

V gene TRBV19 combines with J gene TRBJ2-2; D is unresolved. Trimming shortened V by 4 bases and J by 4 bases, and 7 bases separated the two germline ends. This CDR3 contains 13 residues. Looked up from germline, CDR1 is LNHDA and CDR2 is SQIVND (reference sequence). The CDR3 region is CASSTTSTGELFF. DNA for the CDR3: TGTGCCAGTAGTACGACAAGCACCGGGGAGCTGTTTTTT. Complete variable domain (other parts from reference TRBV19 and TRBJ2-2): DGGITQSPKYLFRKEGQNVTLSCEQNLNHDAMYWYRQDPGQGLRLIYYSQIVNDFQKGDIAEGYSVSREKKESFPLTVTSAQKNPTAFYLCASSTTSTGELFFGEGSRLTVL.

This clonotype occurred a few times. This CDR3 is CSAEGEPLYKFNSGNTIYF. The DNA of the CDR3 is TGCAGTGCAGAAGGCGAACCCCTTTACAAATTCAACTCTGGAAACACCATATATTTT. This chain joins TRBV20-1 and TRBJ1-3; D is undetermined. CDR3 length: 19 amino acids. The ends were cut back, 6 bases at V and 0 bases at J, with 27 bases in the middle. Germline V CDR1 and CDR2: DFQATT, SNEGSKA (reference sequence).

This clonotype was counted at least ten times. The V gene is TRBV7-8, the J gene TRBJ2-1; D possibly corresponds to TRBD1 (5 bases). The CDR3 sequence is 15 residues long. Trimming left V 5 bases short and J 4 bases short, with 15 bases between. CDR1 is SGHVS and CDR2 is FQNEAQ in the germline V gene. CDR3 bases: TGTGCCAGCAGCGCGTCTTTGACAGTATACAATGAGCAGTTCTTC. This gives the protein CASSASLTVYNEQFF.

This clonotype was seen many times. The V call is TRBV7-6, the J call TRBJ2-1; D might be TRBD2 (6 bases). The V end was cut by 1 base, the J end by 9 bases, with 10 bases between. Germline CDR1 reads SGHVS; CDR2 reads FNYEAQ. The CDR3 has 13 residues. CDR3 nucleotides: TGTGCCAGCAGCTTAGGGAGGGGCAGTGAGCAGTTCTTC. Its translation is CASSLGRGSEQFF.

This clonotype occurred a few times. The chain links TRBV6-6 to TRBJ2-5; possible D gene TRBD2, 6 bases. The V gene's germline CDR1 is MNHNY and CDR2 SVGAGI (reference sequence). V gave up 6 bases and J gave up 11 bases, with 13 bases separating them. There are 11 residues in the CDR3. This CDR3 is CASSHAGRQYF. As DNA, the CDR3 is TGTGCCAGCAGCCACGCCGGGAGACAGTACTTC.

This clonotype has ten or more counts. The CDR3 bases are TGTGCCTGGAGTGTACACCCAGGGGCCCAAGAGACCCAGTACTTC. Translating it yields CAWSVHPGAQETQYF. The gene calls are TRBV30 and TRBJ2-5; possibly TRBD1 for D (6 bases). The CDR3 has 15 residues. Germline CDR1 reads GTSNPN; CDR2 reads SVGIG (reference sequence). Trimming pared 0 bases from V and 1 base from J, leaving 12 bases between.

The CDR3 nucleotides read TGTGCCAGCAGCCAAGAGAGGGGGGTCGTGGGAGATACGCAGTATTTT. Its translation is CASSQERGVVGDTQYF. V gene TRBV4-2 combines with J gene TRBJ2-3; D might be TRBD1 or TRBD2, each matching 6 bases. Germline-derived CDR1 and CDR2 are LGHNA and YNFKEQ. Trimming left V 0 bases short and J 5 bases short, with 15 bases between. The CDR3 extends over 16 amino acids.

CDR3 nucleotides: TGTGCCAGCAGTGTACGAGATGAAGCTTTCTTT. Protein: CASSVRDEAFF. V usage is TRBV2 and J usage is TRBJ1-1; no clear D gene. The CDR3 has 11 residues. Germline V gives CDR1 SNHLY, CDR2 FYNNEI. V was cut by 4 bases and J by 7 bases, with 7 bases left in between. Using reference TRBV2 and TRBJ1-1 for the parts outside the CDR3, the full variable domain is EPEVTQTPSHQVTQMGQEVILRCVPISNHLYFYWYRQILGQKVEFLVSFYNNEISEKSEIFDDQFSVERPDGSNFTLKIRSTKLEDSAMYFCASSVRDEAFFGQGTRLTVV.

The rearrangement uses TRBV12-3 or TRBV12-4 and TRBJ1-6, with TRBD1 matching over 7 bases. V trimming: 5 bases; J trimming: 10 bases; junction bases outside the gene matches: 5. This CDR3 contains 13 residues. The CDR3 coding sequence is TGTGCCAGCAGTATCAGGGGGAACTCACCCCTCCACTTT. This sequence encodes CASSIRGNSPLHF.

This clonotype turned up a few times. The gene calls are TRBV7-4 and TRBJ2-7; 8 nucleotides align to TRBD1. Trimming cost V 6 bases and J 5 bases; bases outside gene matches: 9. This CDR3 is 14 amino acids long. Germline CDR1 reads SGHVT; CDR2 reads SQSDAQ. DNA for the CDR3: TGTGCCAGCAGTCCTGGACAGGGACCCAACGAGCAGTACTTC. This encodes CASSPGQGPNEQYF.

This clonotype has a single count. This rearrangement joins TRBV7-2 to TRBJ2-1; TRBD1 might be the D (6 bases). V was trimmed by 5 bases and J by 6 bases, leaving 17 bases between them. Germline CDR1 SGHTA, CDR2 FQGNSA. This CDR3 region has 15 residues. CDR3 residues: CASSTTPLGANEQFF. DNA for the CDR3: TGTGCCAGCAGCACCACCCCCTTGGGGGCCAATGAGCAGTTCTTC.

V is TRBV20-1 and J is TRBJ2-7; TRBD1 matches 12 bases. V lost 2 bases, J lost 9 bases, and 8 bases stayed unmatched. The CDR3 spans 14 residues. Germline CDR1 reads DFQATT; CDR2 reads SNEGSKA (reference sequence). This chain's CDR3 is CSARLGTGGAAQYF. The CDR3 DNA follows: TGCAGTGCTAGACTAGGGACAGGGGGCGCAGCGCAGTACTTC.